This T cell receptor (beta chain) was observed in a study of shared clonotypes between healthy human individuals. The CDR3 spans 15 residues. Per the germline V gene, CDR1 is SGHNT and CDR2 is YYREEE (reference sequence). Losses at the gene ends were 3 bases for V and 4 bases for J; bases not matched to a gene: 4. Sequencing used immunoSEQ multiplex PCR; TCRdb keeps in-frame clones, though not all of them. The sample lists 600,000 to 800,000 clones; around 70% were seen once. For this clone: Its cognate antigen is unknown.

General study results and limits: Naive subsets typically showed greater estimated richness than memory subsets.

The receptor's source is a woman aged 25 to 39 in good health. This chain joins TRBV5-4 and TRBJ2-3; TRBD2 matches at 11 bases. Source material: memory CD4+ T cells sorted from blood. Subset here: CD45RA-negative fraction. This chain's CDR3 is CASSSKGLAADTQYF. The CDR3 nucleotides are TGTGCCAGCAGCTCGAAGGGACTAGCGGCAGATACGCAGTATTTT. The variable domain in full, completed from reference TRBV5-4 and TRBJ2-3, reads ETGVTQSPTHLIKTRGQQVTLRCSSQSGHNTVSWYQQALGQGPQFIFQYYREEENGRGNFPPRFSGLQFPNYSSELNVNALELDDSALYLCASSSKGLAADTQYFGPGTRLTVL.